This T cell receptor (beta chain) was captured by sequencing in a study of Ad26.COV2.S vaccination and SARS-CoV-2 variants. At the level of the study: Recipients of Ad26.COV2.S got it intramuscularly, once or twice 56 days apart.

Treatment in this sample: roughly 18 received Ad26.COV2.S at low or high dose, single or two shots; 5 received placebo; per-sample allocation not given. On day 63 after the first injection, vaccine and placebo recipients gave samples. The method was immunoSEQ multiplex PCR; TCRdb's version includes in-frame clones alone and lacks a portion of them. Of 200,000 to 300,000 clones in the sample, 88% were seen once. As concerns this clone: Its antigen is undetermined. Other DNA sequences in this sample translate to the same CDR3.

Study outcomes and limitations: Breadth and depth estimates from TCRs may understate total T cell responses.

From germline, CDR1 is KGHSH and CDR2 LQKENI. Trimming took 6 bases from V and 5 from J, leaving 6 bases between them. CDR3 length equals 11 residues. The chain couples TRBV18 to TRBJ2-3; D gene uncertain. The sequences come from peripheral blood, collected in a trial of Ad26.COV2.S vaccine versus placebo. This TCR derives from a person between 18 and 60 years old who received the Ad26.COV2.S COVID-19 vaccine or a placebo. CDR3 nucleotides: TGTGCCAGCTCTCCCCAAGATACGCAGTATTTT. It encodes CASSPQDTQYF.